The rows below give T cell receptor beta chains drawn from one sample of a study of blood T cells in healthy people across ages. TCRdb recomputed calls from the 5' RACE reads with MiXCR, one row per CDR3 protein. The repertoire has about 1.5 million distinct CDR3 sequences, about 42% of them found once; the top ten carry over 3.5%. The sample taken for sequencing was blood. These receptors were taken from a woman younger than 35 in good health. Both conserved end residues are part of each CDR3. D genes are given only for firm matches. Rows give clone size only sometimes, using once, few, many, or a class for an expanded clone.

j_call	v_call	clone_size	d_call	cdr3_nt	cdr3_aa
TRBJ2-5	TRBV28	NA	NA	TGTGCCAGCAGAGATGACAGGGAGGCTAGCCAAGAGACCCAGTACTTC	CASRDDREASQETQYF
TRBJ2-7	TRBV27	NA	NA	TGTGCCAGCAGGCGGCAGGGGCCTGGTTACTACGAGCAGTACTTC	CASRRQGPGYYEQYF
TRBJ2-5	TRBV7-7	NA	NA	TGTGCTAGCAGCTTAGTCCCTACGGAGACCCAGTACTTC	CASSLVPTETQYF
TRBJ2-1	TRBV27	NA	NA	TGTGCCAGCAGTTTAGGGCGACAGTACAAACACAATGAGCAGTTCTTC	CASSLGRQYKHNEQFF
TRBJ2-3	TRBV20-1	NA	NA	TGCAGTGCTAGAGATCGTACAGTCGGCACAAATACGCAGTATTTT	CSARDRTVGTNTQYF
TRBJ2-5	TRBV24-1	few	NA	TGTGCCACCAGTGATACGCCCGGACCCACAGGGATGAAAGAGACCCAGTACTTC	CATSDTPGPTGMKETQYF
TRBJ2-1	TRBV7-2	NA	TRBD2	TGTGCCAGCAGCCATAGCGGGAGGGTCAACAATGAGCAGTTCTTC	CASSHSGRVNNEQFF
TRBJ2-1	TRBV11-1	few	TRBD1	TGTGCCAGCAGCCGGGACAGGGAAAGCAATGAGCAGTTCTTC	CASSRDRESNEQFF
TRBJ1-4	TRBV28	NA	TRBD1	TGTGCCAGCAACTCCATCGGGACAGGCGCTAATGAAAAACTGTTTTTT	CASNSIGTGANEKLFF
TRBJ1-6	TRBV20-1	NA	NA	TGCAGTGCTAGACCTTCCGGACTCAATTCACCCCTCCACTTT	CSARPSGLNSPLHF
TRBJ2-1	TRBV29-1	many	TRBD2	TGCAGCGTTGAGGTAGCGGGGTACAATGAGCAGTTCTTC	CSVEVAGYNEQFF
TRBJ2-7	TRBV7-8	NA	NA	TGTGCCAGCAGCTTAGAATCAGGGTTTAGCTCCTACGAGCAGTACTTC	CASSLESGFSSYEQYF
TRBJ2-1	TRBV7-2	few	TRBD2	TGTGCCAGCACAAATGGGGGACTAACCTACAATGAGCAGTTCTTC	CASTNGGLTYNEQFF
TRBJ1-4	TRBV6-5	NA	NA	TGTGCCAGCAGTGTGGGATGGGATGAAAAACTGTTTTTT	CASSVGWDEKLFF
TRBJ2-7	TRBV20-1	NA	NA	TGCAGTGCTAGCCCTCCAGGGGTAAACGAGCAGTACTTC	CSASPPGVNEQYF
TRBJ2-2	TRBV27	NA	NA	TGTGCCAGCAGTTCCCCTAGGGGGAGAAGTTCCGGGGAGCTGTTTTTT	CASSSPRGRSSGELFF
TRBJ2-4	TRBV20-1	NA	NA	TGCAGTGCCGCGGGGGCGGCCAAAAACATTCAGTACTTC	CSAAGAAKNIQYF
TRBJ1-5	TRBV19	NA	NA	TGTGCCAGTAACGACCCGGGGGGCAGCAATCAGCCCCAGCATTTT	CASNDPGGSNQPQHF
TRBJ2-7	TRBV7-2	few	TRBD1	TGTGCCAGCAGCTTAATCGGACAGGGCTCCTACGAGCAGTACTTC	CASSLIGQGSYEQYF
TRBJ2-7	TRBV7-9	NA	NA	TGTGCCAGCAGCTTAGCGCTCGGCGAGACCTACGAGCAGTACTTC	CASSLALGETYEQYF
TRBJ1-1	TRBV2	few	TRBD1	TGTGCCAGCAAACGGACAGGGGGAAACACTGAAGCTTTCTTT	CASKRTGGNTEAFF
TRBJ1-2	TRBV4-1	NA	NA	TGCGCCAGCAGCCAAAACGACATCTATGGCTACACCTTC	CASSQNDIYGYTF